This is a list of T cell receptor beta chains from one sample in a study of OX40 agonist ivuxolimab in advanced cancers. TCRdb's table, derived via immunoSEQ multiplex PCR, lists solely in-frame clones and lacks some. The top ten hold 0.75% to 0.85% of the sample, which has approximately 82,000 clones, 83% seen once. The source material was CD4+ or CD8+ T cells sorted from blood, sampled in a trial of the OX40 agonist ivuxolimab. All receptors derive from an adult with an advanced solid tumor such as melanoma, head and neck, liver or kidney cancer. The CDR3 runs from the conserved cysteine through the conserved F or W. A D gene is named only where the DNA matches it firmly.

TRBV5-5	-	CASSSPAGQPQHF
TRBV5-1	TRBD2	CASSWQGGSGTDTQYF
TRBV11-2	-	CASSASGGPQETQYF
TRBV30	-	CAWSVLRGRAPYEQYF
TRBV2	-	CASSEAGALGHEQFF
TRBV11-2	-	CASSLTPGIRTWYEQYF
TRBV10-3	-	CAIRIDRSYGYTF
TRBV7-2	-	CASSIAGQLNTEAFF
TRBV7-3	-	CASSIDQGSITEAFF
TRBV27	-	CASSLGGFREKLFF
TRBV27	-	CASSWPGGTQYF
TRBV6-5	-	CASSYGEGIGNTIYF
TRBV30	-	CAWSVSSNQPQHF
TRBV29-1	TRBD1	CSGNRGLNTEAFF
TRBV6-5	TRBD2	CASSYSSGGNSYEQYF
TRBV6-1	-	CASSRAGVVNEQFF
TRBV2	TRBD2	CASRRTSGGYNEQFF
TRBV4-2	TRBD1	CASSGGDRDTEAFF
TRBV19	-	CASRNRAMNTEAFF
TRBV19	-	CASSIADSYGYTF
TRBV7-8	-	CASSLGSLQETQYF
TRBV19	TRBD1	CASSKRQGADNSPLHF
TRBV4-3	TRBD2	CASSQRLAGGTDTQYF
TRBV11-2	-	CASSLGQGGTEAFF
TRBV27	TRBD1	CASSPAGGVGNTIYF
TRBV9	-	CASSVDWYGTGELFF
TRBV7-2	-	CASSSRAPSGEKLFF
TRBV5-1	TRBD2	CASRVAGRSHNEQFF
TRBV28	-	CASSPTGTGNTIYF
TRBV7-6	-	CASSLAENTEAFF
TRBV7-9	TRBD1	CASSRDRGSREQYF
TRBV6-5	TRBD2	CASKGGGGYTGELFF
TRBV7-2	-	CASSPGGFYNEQFF
TRBV14	-	CASSQNTYTEAFF
TRBV9	-	CASNVGTVAGELFF
TRBV30	-	CAWRGGLTDTQYF
TRBV7-6	TRBD1	CASSPGQPATNEKLFF
TRBV10-3	-	CATLRDRDQPQHF
TRBV4-2	TRBD2	CASSRKAGGQGEQYF
TRBV5-4	-	CASSYQGYTEAFF
TRBV7-9	-	CASSSDDSNEQYF
TRBV7-3	TRBD2	CASSPYPGGANHEQFF
TRBV11-1	-	CASSFLDSNSPLHF
TRBV7-2	TRBD1	CASSWDSQETQYF
TRBV18	-	CASSPTDDSGNTIYF
TRBV11-2	TRBD2	CASSLVGLAGYNEQFF
TRBV20-1	-	CSARDDEQYF
TRBV7-7	TRBD2	CASSAGRTFTDTQYF
TRBV4-3	-	CASSQVVAAAYEQYF
TRBV5-1	-	CASSLVGRPEETQYF
TRBV7-2	TRBD2	CASSFTSGGEGTQYF
TRBV18	-	CASSLLRGAGTETQYF
TRBV7-3	TRBD1	CASSSGQGNGYTF
TRBV10-1	-	CASRSGTPYEQYF
TRBV7-2	-	CASSSSGGNTIYF